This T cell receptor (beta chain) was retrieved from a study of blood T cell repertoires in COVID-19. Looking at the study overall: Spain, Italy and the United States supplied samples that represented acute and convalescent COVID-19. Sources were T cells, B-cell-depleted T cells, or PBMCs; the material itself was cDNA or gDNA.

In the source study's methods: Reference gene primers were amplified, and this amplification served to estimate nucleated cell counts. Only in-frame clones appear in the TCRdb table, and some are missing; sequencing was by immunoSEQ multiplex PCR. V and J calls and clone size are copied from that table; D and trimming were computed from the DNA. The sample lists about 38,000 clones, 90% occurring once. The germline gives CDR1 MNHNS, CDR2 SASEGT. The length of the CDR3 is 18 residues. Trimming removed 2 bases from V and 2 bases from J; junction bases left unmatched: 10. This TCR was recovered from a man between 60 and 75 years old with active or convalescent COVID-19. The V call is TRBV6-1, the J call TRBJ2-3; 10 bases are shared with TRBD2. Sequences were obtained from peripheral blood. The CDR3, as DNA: TGTGCCAGCAGTGAAATGATACTAGCGGGGTACCTCACAGATACGCAGTATTTT. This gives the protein CASSEMILAGYLTDTQYF.